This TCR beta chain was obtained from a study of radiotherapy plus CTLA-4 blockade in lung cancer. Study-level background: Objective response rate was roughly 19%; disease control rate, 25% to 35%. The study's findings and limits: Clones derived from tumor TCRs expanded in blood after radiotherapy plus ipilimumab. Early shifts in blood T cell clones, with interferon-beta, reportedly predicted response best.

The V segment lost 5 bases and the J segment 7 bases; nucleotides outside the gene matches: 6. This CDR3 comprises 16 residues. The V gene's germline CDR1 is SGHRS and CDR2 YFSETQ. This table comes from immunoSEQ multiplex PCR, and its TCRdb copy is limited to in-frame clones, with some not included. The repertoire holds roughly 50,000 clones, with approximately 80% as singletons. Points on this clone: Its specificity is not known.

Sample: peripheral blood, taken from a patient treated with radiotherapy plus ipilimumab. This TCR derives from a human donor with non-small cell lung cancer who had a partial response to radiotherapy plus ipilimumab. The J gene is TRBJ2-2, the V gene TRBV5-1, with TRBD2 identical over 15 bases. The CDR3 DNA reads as TGCGCCAGCAGAGCTGGACTAGCGGGGGGGAACGGGGAGCTGTTTTTT. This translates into CASRAGLAGGNGELFF.